Listed here are 5 T cell receptor beta chains from one sample, sequenced in a study of T cell repertoires in cytomegalovirus infection. TCRdb recomputed calls from the reads with MiXCR, one row per CDR3 protein. This table has 200,000 to 300,000 distinct CDR3 sequences, 9% to 15% appearing once. The sequencing input was PBMCs. The receptors here all came from a human donor in good health (CMV status not recorded). Some clones in this sample may be carry-over from other donors' samples.

This chain connects TRBV19 to TRBJ1-3; D gene unclear. CDR3 length: 14 residues. CDR1 is LNHDA, CDR2 SQIVND, per germline (reference sequence). Between the trimmed V and J ends, which lost 5 bases and 4 bases, there was a span of 12 bases. The chain's CDR3 is CASSAGGWGNTIYF. The CDR3, as DNA: TGTGCCAGTAGTGCCGGTGGGTGGGGAAACACCATATATTTT. Full variable domain (rest looked up from reference TRBV19 and TRBJ1-3): DGGITQSPKYLFRKEGQNVTLSCEQNLNHDAMYWYRQDPGQGLRLIYYSQIVNDFQKGDIAEGYSVSREKKESFPLTVTSAQKNPTAFYLCASSAGGWGNTIYFGEGSWLTVV.

The CDR3 DNA is TGTGCCAGTATGAGGGACAACTATGGCTACACCTTC. Its translation is CASMRDNYGYTF. This chain uses TRBV19 with TRBJ1-2, with D possibly being TRBD1 (5 bases). The CDR3 is 12 amino acids. Per the germline V gene, CDR1 is LNHDA and CDR2 is SQIVND (reference sequence). The ends were cut back, 7 bases at V and 2 bases at J, with 8 bases in the middle.

The genes are TRBV11-2 and TRBJ2-7; D gene ambiguous. V lost 5 bases and J 5 bases, leaving 10 bases between the germline ends. CDR1 SGHAT and CDR2 FQNNGV come from the germline V gene. CDR3 length: 12 amino acids. The CDR3 here is CASSPHRDEQYF. CDR3 nucleotide sequence: TGTGCCAGCAGCCCCCATCGCGACGAGCAGTACTTC.

This clonotype was counted only a few times. The J gene is TRBJ2-1, the V gene TRBV23-1; 9 nucleotides match TRBD1. TRBV23-1 is treated as an ORF (open reading frame) with a function not yet certain. CDR3 length equals 16 residues. Losses at the gene ends were 3 bases for V and 4 bases for J; bases not matched to a gene: 7. CDR3 bases: TGCGCCAGCAGTCAGGGGAGGACAGGGGAGTACAATGAGCAGTTCTTC. This codes for CASSQGRTGEYNEQFF.

CDR3 nucleotide sequence: TGTGCCAGCAGCTTCGACGGGACAGGGGGAGGCTACACCTTC. Protein product: CASSFDGTGGGYTF. The chain is built from TRBV7-2 and TRBJ1-2, with 11 nucleotides matching TRBD1. Germline V gene sequence: CDR1 SGHTA, CDR2 FQGNSA. V lost 3 bases and J lost 8; bases outside the gene matches: 5. The CDR3 sequence is 14 residues long. Complete variable domain (other parts from reference TRBV7-2 and TRBJ1-2): GAGVSQSPSNKVTEKGKDVELRCDPISGHTALYWYRQSLGQGLEFLIYFQGNSAPDKSGLPSDRFSAERTGGSVSTLTIQRTQQEDSAVYLCASSFDGTGGGYTFGSGTRLTVV.